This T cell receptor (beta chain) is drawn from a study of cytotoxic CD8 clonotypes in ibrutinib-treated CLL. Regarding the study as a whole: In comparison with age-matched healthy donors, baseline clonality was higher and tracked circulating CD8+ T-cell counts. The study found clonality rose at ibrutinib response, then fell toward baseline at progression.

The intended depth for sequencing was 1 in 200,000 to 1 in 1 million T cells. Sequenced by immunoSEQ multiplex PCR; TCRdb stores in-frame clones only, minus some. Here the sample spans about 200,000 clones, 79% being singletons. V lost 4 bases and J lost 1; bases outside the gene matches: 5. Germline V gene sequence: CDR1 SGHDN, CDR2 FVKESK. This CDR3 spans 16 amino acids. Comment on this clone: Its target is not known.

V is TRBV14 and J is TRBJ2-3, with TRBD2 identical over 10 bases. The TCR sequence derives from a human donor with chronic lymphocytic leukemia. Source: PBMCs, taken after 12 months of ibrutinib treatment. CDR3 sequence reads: CASSPQLAGGTDTQYF. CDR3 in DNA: TGTGCCAGCAGCCCACAGCTAGCGGGAGGCACAGATACGCAGTATTTT. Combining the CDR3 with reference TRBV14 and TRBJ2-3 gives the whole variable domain EAGVTQFPSHSVIEKGQTVTLRCDPISGHDNLYWYRRVMGKEIKFLLHFVKESKQDESGMPNNRFLAERTGGTYSTLKVQPAELEDSGVYFCASSPQLAGGTDTQYFGPGTRLTVL.